Below, 22 T cell receptor beta chains from the same sample are listed, as sequenced in a study of T cells in Graves' hyperthyroidism and ophthalmopathy. RNA transcripts gave rise to amplified TCR beta CDR3 regions. First-round RT-PCR of the TCR CDR3 relied on the HTBI primer set. TCRdb called the multiplex PCR reads again in MiXCR, with one record for every CDR3 protein. In the table there are about 350,000 distinct CDR3 sequences, approximately 18% of which are singletons. The specimen was blood. The receptors come from a woman aged 25 to 39 with Graves' hyperthyroidism that later progressed to Graves' ophthalmopathy.

Many counts were recorded for this clonotype. This chain joins TRBV18 and TRBJ1-6; no definite D call. Per germline, CDR1 KGHSH and CDR2 LQKENI. V was cut by 3 bases and J by 8 bases, with 17 bases left in between. The CDR3 runs 16 residues. CDR3 in amino acids: CASSPNPELRHSPLHF. Here the CDR3 DNA reads TGTGCCAGCTCACCCAACCCGGAGCTGAGACATTCACCCCTCCACTTT.

This clonotype was seen ten or more times. The CDR3 sequence is CASTTWSGSPKAGELFF. In DNA, the CDR3 is TGCGCCAGCACCACCTGGAGCGGGAGCCCTAAGGCCGGGGAGCTGTTTTTT. This rearrangement joins TRBV5-1 to TRBJ2-2, with 8 bases matching TRBD2. The V and J ends lost 6 bases and 6 bases, in that order; junction bases with no gene match: 16. This CDR3 spans 17 amino acids. Germline loops: CDR1 SGHRS, CDR2 YFSETQ.

The chain has TRBV5-1 and TRBJ2-2; 9 bases agree with TRBD1. Germline trimming cut 4 bases from V and 1 base from J; bases unmatched to any gene: 5. This CDR3 region has 16 residues. CDR1 is SGHRS, CDR2 YFSETQ, per germline. This chain's CDR3 is CASSAQGARNTGELFF. The CDR3 DNA is TGCGCCAGCAGCGCACAGGGGGCTCGGAACACCGGGGAGCTGTTTTTT.

In its sample, this clonotype was seen many times. The genes are TRBV12-3 or TRBV12-4 and TRBJ1-6, with D possibly matching TRBD1 (5 bases). Trimming pared 3 bases from V and 8 bases from J, leaving 17 bases between. This CDR3 is 16 amino acids long. The CDR3 sequence: CASSFQPGPGDSPLHF. In DNA form, the CDR3 reads TGTGCCAGCAGTTTCCAACCAGGGCCGGGGGATTCACCCCTCCACTTT.

The gene calls are TRBV27 and TRBJ1-3, with a tentative D call TRBD1 (5 bases). Germline CDR1 reads MNHEY; CDR2 reads SMNVEV (reference sequence). V lost 7 bases and J 4 bases, leaving 17 bases between the germline ends. The CDR3 has 15 residues. CDR3 sequence reads: CASTAIGGTGNTIYF. The CDR3 region has the DNA TGTGCCAGCACCGCTATCGGGGGAACGGGAAACACCATATATTTT.

The genes are TRBV4-1 and TRBJ2-7, with TRBD1 matching over 8 bases. Germline-derived CDR1 and CDR2 are MGHRA and YSYEKL. This CDR3 is built from 15 residues. Trimming took 2 bases from V and 3 from J; bases not matched to a gene: 6. The CDR3 DNA is TGCGCCAGCAGCCAACTGACAGGGGAGGTCTACGAGCAGTACTTC. It specifies CASSQLTGEVYEQYF.

The chain recombines TRBV28 with TRBJ2-2; D is perhaps TRBD1 (5 bases). CDR3 length: 14 residues. CDR1 MDHEN and CDR2 SYDVKM come from the germline V gene. The germline V and J ends were trimmed by 3 bases and 4 bases, with 9 bases remaining between them. CDR3 sequence reads: CASSFRVGTGELFF. CDR3 nucleotide sequence: TGTGCCAGCAGTTTCAGGGTCGGCACCGGGGAGCTGTTTTTT. Together with reference TRBV28 and TRBJ2-2, the CDR3 gives the full variable domain: DVKVTQSSRYLVKRTGEKVFLECVQDMDHENMFWYRQDPGLGLRLIYFSYDVKMKEKGDIPEGYSVSREKKERFSLILESASTNQTSMYLCASSFRVGTGELFFGEGSRLTVL.

The J gene is TRBJ1-6, the V gene TRBV6-1, with D possibly matching TRBD1 (5 bases). There are 15 residues in the CDR3. The germline V gene encodes CDR1 MNHNS and CDR2 SASEGT. Trimming cost V 6 bases and J 4 bases, with 13 bases left between them. The CDR3 loop is CASRPTGPYNSPLHF. DNA for the CDR3: TGTGCCAGCAGACCCACAGGACCATATAATTCACCCCTCCACTTT.

This clonotype has ten or more counts. The genes are TRBV4-1 and TRBJ1-2; D gene ambiguous. The V and J ends lost 1 base and 3 bases respectively, with 9 bases between them. Germline loops: CDR1 MGHRA, CDR2 YSYEKL. This CDR3 spans 14 amino acids. This CDR3 reads CASSQAPGDYGYTF. In DNA, the CDR3 is TGCGCCAGCAGCCAAGCGCCGGGTGACTATGGCTACACCTTC.

This clonotype was observed a few times. The CDR3 DNA reads as TGTGCCAGCAGTTACGGGGTGGCTGGAAACACCATATATTTT. Translation gives CASSYGVAGNTIYF. The rearrangement links TRBV6-2 or TRBV6-3 to TRBJ1-3; D remains ambiguous. Germline lookup yields CDR1 MNHEY and CDR2 SVGEGT. V dropped 2 bases and J dropped 2 bases, with 7 bases sitting between them. The CDR3 is 14 residues long.

This clonotype occurred many times. The J gene is TRBJ2-1, the V gene TRBV6-1; tentatively, D is TRBD1 (5 bases). V lost 5 bases and J lost 4, with 12 bases in between. The germline gives CDR1 MNHNS, CDR2 SASEGT. The length of the CDR3 is 14 residues. This CDR3 is CASSLGQSYNEQFF. In DNA form, the CDR3 reads TGTGCCAGCAGTCTGGGGCAGAGTTACAATGAGCAGTTCTTC.

Ten or more counts support this clonotype. The genes are TRBV20-1 and TRBJ2-7; a weak D match, TRBD2 (5 bases). V was clipped by 1 base and J by 1 base, with 8 bases between them. The germline CDR1 and CDR2 sequences are DFQATT and SNEGSKA (reference sequence). CDR3 length: 13 amino acids. This chain's CDR3 is CSARAPGSYEQYF. CDR3 DNA: TGCAGTGCTAGAGCCCCGGGGTCCTACGAGCAGTACTTC.

The CDR3 reads CASSYLGTSGTYEQYF. CDR3 nucleotide sequence: TGTGCCAGCAGTTACCTTGGGACTAGCGGGACCTACGAGCAGTACTTC. V is TRBV6-9 and J is TRBJ2-7; 13 nucleotides match TRBD2. The CDR3 totals 16 residues. The germline V gene encodes CDR1 MNHGY and CDR2 SVAAGI. Losses at the gene ends were 3 bases for V and 2 bases for J; bases not matched to a gene: 4.

This chain uses TRBV18 with TRBJ1-5; 7 bases align to TRBD1. The V gene's germline CDR1 is KGHSH and CDR2 LQKENI. This CDR3 has 16 residues. V dropped 3 bases and J dropped 3; count of bases not matched to a gene: 8. The CDR3 spells CASSPTGIIDNQPQHF. CDR3 DNA sequence: TGTGCCAGCTCACCGACAGGGATAATCGACAATCAGCCCCAGCATTTT.

This clonotype was observed at least ten times. V and J are TRBV28 and TRBJ2-3, with unresolved D. V was pared by 5 bases and J by 4 bases, with 13 bases between. The germline V gene has CDR1 MDHEN and CDR2 SYDVKM. CDR3 length: 14 residues. The chain's CDR3 is CASSSPKGSDTQYF. The CDR3 region has the DNA TGTGCCAGCAGTAGCCCCAAGGGATCAGATACGCAGTATTTT. The entire variable domain, with the rest obtained from reference TRBV28 and TRBJ2-3, is as follows: DVKVTQSSRYLVKRTGEKVFLECVQDMDHENMFWYRQDPGLGLRLIYFSYDVKMKEKGDIPEGYSVSREKKERFSLILESASTNQTSMYLCASSSPKGSDTQYFGPGTRLTVL.

The V and J genes are TRBV3-1 and TRBJ1-1; D perhaps matches TRBD1 (5 bases). The CDR3 length is 14 residues. Trimming shortened V by 5 bases and J by 1 base, and 11 bases separated the two germline ends. In germline, CDR1 is LGHDT, CDR2 YNNKEL (reference sequence). CDR3 in DNA: TGTGCCAGCAGCGCGGGACGAAAGAACACTGAAGCTTTCTTT. It is translated as CASSAGRKNTEAFF.

Many counts were recorded for this clonotype. The J gene is TRBJ2-1, the V gene TRBV5-1, with TRBD1 matching 7 bases. The CDR3 length is 12 residues. Germline assignment: CDR1 SGHRS and CDR2 YFSETQ. V lost 4 bases, J lost 10 bases, and 5 bases stayed unmatched. The CDR3 here is CASSGDSREQFF. The CDR3 DNA sequence: TGCGCCAGCAGCGGGGACAGTCGCGAGCAGTTCTTC.

V is TRBV11-2 and J is TRBJ2-1; 7 bases agree with TRBD1. This CDR3 region has 14 residues. Looked up from germline, CDR1 is SGHAT and CDR2 is FQNNGV. V lost 3 bases to trimming and J lost 7 bases; unmatched junction nucleotides: 6. The CDR3 DNA follows: TGTGCCAGCAGCTTGCGGCAGGGGGAAAATGAGCAGTTCTTC. Protein sequence: CASSLRQGENEQFF.

This clonotype was seen repeatedly, ten times or more. The chain joins TRBV7-8 to TRBJ2-4; a weak D match, TRBD2 (6 bases). The CDR3 loop spans 19 amino acids. Germline CDR1 and CDR2: SGHVS and FQNEAQ. The germline V and J ends were trimmed by 0 bases and 2 bases, with 20 bases remaining between them. The CDR3 is CASSLASRLVGITKNIQYF. In nucleotides, the CDR3 is TGTGCCAGCAGCTTAGCTTCCAGACTAGTCGGTATTACCAAAAACATTCAGTACTTC.

A word on this clonotype: A clone one base away is much larger, so this may be a read error. This chain connects TRBV12-3 or TRBV12-4 to TRBJ1-2, with a tentative D call TRBD1 (5 bases). The CDR3 consists of 13 residues. The CDR3 DNA is TGTGCCAGCAGTTTAGGGGGACCCAATGGCCACACCTTC. Protein: CASSLGGPNGHTF.

This clonotype was seen many times. The V and J genes are TRBV20-1 and TRBJ2-7, with TRBD2 matching 10 bases. The CDR3 length is 14 residues. The germline gives CDR1 DFQATT, CDR2 SNEGSKA (reference sequence). The V gene end was trimmed by 4 bases and the J gene end by 0 bases; junction bases not matched to a gene: 3. The CDR3 reads CSATSGGLSYEQYF. CDR3 DNA sequence: TGCAGTGCTACTAGCGGGGGCCTCTCCTACGAGCAGTACTTC.

The rearrangement uses TRBV24-1 and TRBJ2-1; tentatively, D is TRBD2 (5 bases). Germline CDR1 KGHDR, CDR2 SFDVKD. The length of the CDR3 is 16 residues. V was pared by 3 bases and J by 4 bases, with 15 bases between. CDR3 protein: CATSDKTARRYNEQFF. In nucleotides, the CDR3 is TGTGCCACCAGTGATAAGACTGCCCGGAGGTACAATGAGCAGTTCTTC.